This T cell receptor (beta chain) comes out of a study of blood T cell repertoires in COVID-19 (dated by TCRdb to 2018 to 2020). With regard to the full study: The collaborator samples originated in the United States, Italy and Spain and spanned the acute and convalescent phases of COVID-19. The sample metadata nearly always contained a de-identified subject ID, COVID-19 status, age in years and sex. The dataset comprised deeply sampled blood TCRbeta repertoires from subjects exposed to, actively infected with, or recovered from COVID-19. The material from the prospective study consisted of cDNA or gDNA derived from T cells, B-cell-depleted T cells, or PBMCs. The repertoires were released in a freely available public database meant as a resource for research on the immune response to SARS-CoV-2. Where available, HLA class I and class II types were taken from metadata supplied by the sample provider and were not determined by assay-based typing. The samples were drawn from two sources: the first 160 participants of the ongoing ImmuneRACE study, and over 950 subjects contributed by 6 global collaborators.

Participants in the prospective study were aged about 18 to 95 years, lived in 20 to 25 United States geographic areas, and enrolled through a virtual design. Cohort assignment in the prospective study relied on participant-reported clinical history from a screening survey and a study questionnaire. Recovered participants in ImmuneRACE Cohort 3 were defined as having two consecutive negative NP/OP PCR tests, clearance from a healthcare professional, or resolution of symptoms. In the prospective study, mobile phlebotomists collected whole blood, serum and a nasopharyngeal or oropharyngeal swab from each participant. Additional blood draws and questionnaires over an approximately 2-month period could optionally be provided by prospective study participants. Prospective study blood samples were shipped either frozen or at room temperature before DNA extraction. Paper-wide results and their limitations: How much clinical and demographic metadata was included differed by source and by participant, and the metadata was provided uncurated.

At the junction V is shortened by 4 bases and J by 6 bases; bases outside the gene matches: 6. There are 13 amino acids in the CDR3, from cysteine to phenylalanine inclusive. The CDR3 DNA has 39 bases and is translated from base 1. Based on the germline V gene (reference sequence), the CDR1 and CDR2 sequences are LNHDA and SQIVND. TCRbeta CDR3 regions were amplified from genomic DNA by means of the immunoSEQ Assay, a bias-controlled multiplex PCR. The authors' pipeline ran thus. Nucleated cell counts per sample were estimated from amplification of reference gene primers within the assay. Sequence reads were collapsed and filtered to measure the absolute abundance of every unique TCRbeta CDR3 rearrangement. Productive Simpson clonality was computed per sample as the square root of Simpson's diversity index over productive rearrangements. TCRdb stores this immuneACCESS table with in-frame sequences only. Part of the clones is absent; in the studies checked, under half of the shortfall reflects unresolved V genes, and no reason is known for the rest. The DNA was the basis for D and trimming; V, J and clone size are from that table. Counted in this sample were about 320,000 clones; approximately 86% of them appeared once. The ten largest make up 8.9% of the sample.

A note on this clone: Its antigen has not been determined. Base quality data are lacking; no much larger clone is found one base away.

Source material: PBMCs or T cells enriched from blood (not recorded which). The receptor was isolated from a woman aged 18-29 years who had recovered from COVID-19. The chain employs TRBV19 and TRBJ2-7; 7 of the junction bases match TRBD1. The CDR3 loop reads CASSTGGNGEQYF. The sequenced DNA is TGTGCCAGTAGTACAGGGGGAAACGGCGAGCAGTACTTC.